These T cell receptor beta chains were read from a single sample in a study of OX40 agonist ivuxolimab in advanced cancers. The method was immunoSEQ multiplex PCR; TCRdb's version includes in-frame clones alone and lacks a portion of them. The sample records more than 60,000 clones, about 85% being singletons. The source was CD4+ or CD8+ T cells sorted from blood, collected in a trial of the OX40 agonist ivuxolimab. The receptors were gathered from an adult with an advanced solid tumor such as melanoma, head and neck, liver or kidney cancer. The CDR3 runs from the conserved cysteine through the conserved F or W. D genes are given only for firm matches. A clone size is listed for some rows: how often the clone was seen (once, few, many), or a class if it is expanded.

j_gene: TRBJ2-5
v_gene: TRBV28
abundance: -
d_gene: -
CDR3nt: TGTGCCAGCAGCCCTGCTAGGGCAGAGACCCAGTACTTC
CDR3aa: CASSPARAETQYF

j_gene: TRBJ2-1
v_gene: TRBV5-1
abundance: -
d_gene: TRBD1
CDR3nt: TGCGCCAGCAGCTTTATGACAGGGGTGGAGAATGAGCAGTTCTTC
CDR3aa: CASSFMTGVENEQFF

j_gene: TRBJ2-2
v_gene: TRBV6-5
abundance: -
d_gene: -
CDR3nt: TGTGCCAGCAGTTCGCCGAGGAACACCGGGGAGCTGTTTTTT
CDR3aa: CASSSPRNTGELFF

j_gene: TRBJ2-7
v_gene: TRBV11-2
abundance: -
d_gene: TRBD1
CDR3nt: TGTGCCAGCAGCCCGGACAGGGCCTACGAGCAGTACTTC
CDR3aa: CASSPDRAYEQYF

j_gene: TRBJ2-7
v_gene: TRBV4-1
abundance: many
d_gene: -
CDR3nt: TGCGCCAGCAGCCAAGATAGGGGGACCAACGAGCAGTACTTC
CDR3aa: CASSQDRGTNEQYF

j_gene: TRBJ2-7
v_gene: TRBV6-1
abundance: -
d_gene: -
CDR3nt: TGTGCCAGCAGGGAGGAGGCCTTGTGGGAGCAGTACTTC
CDR3aa: CASREEALWEQYF

j_gene: TRBJ1-1
v_gene: TRBV7-3
abundance: -
d_gene: -
CDR3nt: TGTGCCAGCAGCCGAAGTAAGAACACTGAAGCTTTCTTT
CDR3aa: CASSRSKNTEAFF

j_gene: TRBJ2-5
v_gene: TRBV10-3
abundance: -
d_gene: -
CDR3nt: TGTGCCATCAGTGAGTCTATGGAGACCCAGTACTTC
CDR3aa: CAISESMETQYF

j_gene: TRBJ2-5
v_gene: TRBV27
abundance: few
d_gene: TRBD2
CDR3nt: TGTGCCAGCAGTTTCGCTAGCGGGGGGGCGTTGGAGACCCAGTACTTC
CDR3aa: CASSFASGGALETQYF

j_gene: TRBJ1-5
v_gene: TRBV19
abundance: -
d_gene: -
CDR3nt: TGTGCCAGTATGGATACAGGCAATCAGCCCCAGCATTTT
CDR3aa: CASMDTGNQPQHF

j_gene: TRBJ2-1
v_gene: TRBV7-9
abundance: -
d_gene: TRBD2
CDR3nt: TGTGCCAGCAGCTCTTGGGCGGGGGGTTCCTACAATGAGCAGTTCTTC
CDR3aa: CASSSWAGGSYNEQFF

j_gene: TRBJ1-5
v_gene: TRBV7-2
abundance: few
d_gene: -
CDR3nt: TGTGCCAGCAGCGGACTGGGGGCGCAGCCCCAGCATTTT
CDR3aa: CASSGLGAQPQHF

j_gene: TRBJ2-3
v_gene: TRBV5-1
abundance: -
d_gene: -
CDR3nt: TGCGCCAGCAGCTTTCTAGGGATGAACACAGATACGCAGTATTTT
CDR3aa: CASSFLGMNTDTQYF

j_gene: TRBJ2-7
v_gene: TRBV6-6
abundance: -
d_gene: TRBD2
CDR3nt: TGTGCCAGCAGGCCGACTAGCGGGAGAGGGGAGCAGTACTTC
CDR3aa: CASRPTSGRGEQYF

j_gene: TRBJ2-5
v_gene: TRBV4-1
abundance: many
d_gene: TRBD2
CDR3nt: TGCGCCAGCAGCCCTCTGGGACTAGCGGGGGGAAAAGAGACCCAGTACTTC
CDR3aa: CASSPLGLAGGKETQYF

j_gene: TRBJ2-5
v_gene: TRBV19
abundance: -
d_gene: -
CDR3nt: TGTGCCAGTACCGACGTTGGGGGAGCCGGCCAAGAGACCCAGTACTTC
CDR3aa: CASTDVGGAGQETQYF

j_gene: TRBJ2-7
v_gene: TRBV28
abundance: -
d_gene: -
CDR3nt: TGTGCCAGCAGTTTAAGGTACGAGCAGTACTTC
CDR3aa: CASSLRYEQYF

j_gene: TRBJ2-3
v_gene: TRBV29-1
abundance: -
d_gene: -
CDR3nt: TGCAGCGTTGCGGTCGGAGGGGACACAGATACGCAGTATTTT
CDR3aa: CSVAVGGDTDTQYF

j_gene: TRBJ2-1
v_gene: TRBV4-1
abundance: -
d_gene: -
CDR3nt: TGCGCCAGCAGCCAAGATTTTAAAGGATATGAGCAGTTCTTC
CDR3aa: CASSQDFKGYEQFF

j_gene: TRBJ1-5
v_gene: TRBV28
abundance: -
d_gene: -
CDR3nt: TGTGCCAGCAGACCTGGACAGTCCCCTAGCAATCAGCCCCAGCATTTT
CDR3aa: CASRPGQSPSNQPQHF

j_gene: TRBJ1-3
v_gene: TRBV27
abundance: once
d_gene: -
CDR3nt: TGTGCCAGCAGTTTATATCCGGCAGGGGCTGGAAACACCATATATTTT
CDR3aa: CASSLYPAGAGNTIYF

j_gene: TRBJ1-2
v_gene: TRBV9
abundance: -
d_gene: -
CDR3nt: TGTGCCAGCAGCGTCCGGGACGGATCCTATGGCTACACCTTC
CDR3aa: CASSVRDGSYGYTF

j_gene: TRBJ2-7
v_gene: TRBV19
abundance: -
d_gene: TRBD2
CDR3nt: TGTGCCAGTAGCCTGACCGGGACTAGCGGGAGGTACGAGCAGTACTTC
CDR3aa: CASSLTGTSGRYEQYF

j_gene: TRBJ2-3
v_gene: TRBV10-1
abundance: -
d_gene: -
CDR3nt: TGCGCCAGCAGTGGGTCGGCGTCAACTAGCACAGATACGCAGTATTTT
CDR3aa: CASSGSASTSTDTQYF

j_gene: TRBJ1-1
v_gene: TRBV28
abundance: -
d_gene: -
CDR3nt: TGTGCCAGCAGGCCCGCAGGGCGCACTGAAGCTTTCTTT
CDR3aa: CASRPAGRTEAFF

j_gene: TRBJ1-3
v_gene: TRBV10-2
abundance: -
d_gene: TRBD1
CDR3nt: TGCGCCAGCATAGGGGGCCCCGGAAACACCATATATTTT
CDR3aa: CASIGGPGNTIYF

j_gene: TRBJ2-5
v_gene: TRBV5-1
abundance: -
d_gene: -
CDR3nt: TGCGCCAGCAGCTTGGCCACGGCGGCCCAAGAGACCCAGTACTTC
CDR3aa: CASSLATAAQETQYF

j_gene: TRBJ2-5
v_gene: TRBV27
abundance: -
d_gene: -
CDR3nt: TGTGCCAGGTCAGGGGAATACGAGACCCAGTACTTC
CDR3aa: CARSGEYETQYF

j_gene: TRBJ2-5
v_gene: TRBV5-1
abundance: -
d_gene: TRBD1
CDR3nt: TGCGCCAGCAGCGCTGGGACAGGTGGGCCGGAGACCCAGTACTTC
CDR3aa: CASSAGTGGPETQYF

j_gene: TRBJ2-7
v_gene: TRBV28
abundance: -
d_gene: -
CDR3nt: TGTGCCAGCAGTTTCGCGGGGACCTACGAGCAGTACTTC
CDR3aa: CASSFAGTYEQYF

j_gene: TRBJ1-4
v_gene: TRBV19
abundance: -
d_gene: TRBD1
CDR3nt: TGTGCCAGTGGGGACAGGGGTGGTGAAAAACTGTTTTTT
CDR3aa: CASGDRGGEKLFF

j_gene: TRBJ1-6
v_gene: TRBV5-6
abundance: -
d_gene: TRBD1
CDR3nt: TGTGCCAGCAGCTTGGCTGGACAGGCCATCGCCTATAATTCACCCCTCCACTTT
CDR3aa: CASSLAGQAIAYNSPLHF

j_gene: TRBJ2-2
v_gene: TRBV5-1
abundance: once
d_gene: -
CDR3nt: TGCGCCAGCAGCCTGACAGGGAACACCGGGGAGCTGTTTTTT
CDR3aa: CASSLTGNTGELFF

j_gene: TRBJ1-5
v_gene: TRBV5-5
abundance: -
d_gene: -
CDR3nt: TGTGCCAGCAGCTTGGCTGGGGGCAATCAGCCCCAGCATTTT
CDR3aa: CASSLAGGNQPQHF

j_gene: TRBJ1-1
v_gene: TRBV27
abundance: -
d_gene: TRBD1
CDR3nt: TGTGCCAGCAGTCCCTACAGGGGGGGAACTGAAGCTTTCTTT
CDR3aa: CASSPYRGGTEAFF

j_gene: TRBJ2-7
v_gene: TRBV11-2
abundance: -
d_gene: TRBD2
CDR3nt: TGTGCCAGCAGCTTAGGAGGCCCTAGCGGGAGCTCCTACGAGCAGTACTTC
CDR3aa: CASSLGGPSGSSYEQYF

j_gene: TRBJ2-1
v_gene: TRBV7-9
abundance: -
d_gene: -
CDR3nt: TGTGCCAGCAGCTTAGCGGGGTCCCGGGAGAATGAGCAGTTCTTC
CDR3aa: CASSLAGSRENEQFF

j_gene: TRBJ1-2
v_gene: TRBV5-4
abundance: few
d_gene: -
CDR3nt: TGTGCCAGCAGCGCTGGATCTACTAACTATGGCTACACCTTC
CDR3aa: CASSAGSTNYGYTF

j_gene: TRBJ1-6
v_gene: TRBV19
abundance: -
d_gene: TRBD1
CDR3nt: TGTGCCAGTACAGCGACAGGGGGCTTATCACCCCTCCACTTT
CDR3aa: CASTATGGLSPLHF

j_gene: TRBJ1-5
v_gene: TRBV5-5
abundance: -
d_gene: -
CDR3nt: TGTGCCAGCAGCTTGGGTGGCCAGGGAGATCAGCCCCAGCATTTT
CDR3aa: CASSLGGQGDQPQHF

j_gene: TRBJ1-5
v_gene: TRBV28
abundance: -
d_gene: -
CDR3nt: TGTGCCAGCAGTTCGTTTGAAGGAAGGGGGGAGTGGAGCAATCAGCCCCAGCATTTT
CDR3aa: CASSSFEGRGEWSNQPQHF

j_gene: TRBJ2-3
v_gene: TRBV4-1
abundance: -
d_gene: TRBD1
CDR3nt: TGCGCCAGCAGCCAAGTGGGACAGGGTAGTTCAGATACGCAGTATTTT
CDR3aa: CASSQVGQGSSDTQYF

j_gene: TRBJ2-5
v_gene: TRBV5-6
abundance: -
d_gene: -
CDR3nt: TGTGCCAGCAGCTTGGAGGAGGGTCTAGAGACCCAGTACTTC
CDR3aa: CASSLEEGLETQYF

j_gene: TRBJ2-7
v_gene: TRBV28
abundance: -
d_gene: -
CDR3nt: TGTGCCAGCAGTTTAAATCTCAGGGGCGCTACATCCTTC
CDR3aa: CASSLNLRGATSF

j_gene: TRBJ2-7
v_gene: TRBV19
abundance: -
d_gene: -
CDR3nt: TGTGCCAGTAGCCCCCCACAGGCTCCCTACGAGCAGTACTTC
CDR3aa: CASSPPQAPYEQYF

j_gene: TRBJ2-5
v_gene: TRBV2
abundance: -
d_gene: -
CDR3nt: TGTGCCAGCAGTGAGGCTCATCAAGAGACCCAGTACTTC
CDR3aa: CASSEAHQETQYF